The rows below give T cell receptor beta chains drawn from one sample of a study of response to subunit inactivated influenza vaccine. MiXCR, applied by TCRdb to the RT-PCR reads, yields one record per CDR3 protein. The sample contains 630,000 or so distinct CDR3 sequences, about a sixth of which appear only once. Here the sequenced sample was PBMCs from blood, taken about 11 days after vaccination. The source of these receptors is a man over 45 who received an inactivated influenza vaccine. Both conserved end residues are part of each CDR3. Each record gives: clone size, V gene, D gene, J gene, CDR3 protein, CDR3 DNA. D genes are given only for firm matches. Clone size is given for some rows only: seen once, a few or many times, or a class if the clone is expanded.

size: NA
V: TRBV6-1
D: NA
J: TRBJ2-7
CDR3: CASIWSPGKTDEQYF
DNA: TGTGCCAGCATCTGGTCGCCAGGGAAAACCGACGAGCAGTACTTC

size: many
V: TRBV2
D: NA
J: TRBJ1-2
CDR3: CASTLTNYGYTF
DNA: TGTGCCAGCACTCTTACGAACTATGGCTACACCTTC

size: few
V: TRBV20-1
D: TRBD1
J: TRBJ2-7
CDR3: CSARDRGDRGPEQYF
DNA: TGCAGTGCTAGAGATCGAGGGGACAGGGGGCCCGAGCAGTACTTC

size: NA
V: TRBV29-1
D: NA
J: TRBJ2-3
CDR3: CSVAKGMTDTQYF
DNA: TGCAGCGTAGCAAAGGGGATGACAGATACGCAGTATTTT

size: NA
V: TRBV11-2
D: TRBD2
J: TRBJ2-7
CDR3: CASSYRTSGQSYEQYF
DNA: TGTGCCAGCAGCTATAGGACTAGCGGGCAGTCCTACGAGCAGTACTTC

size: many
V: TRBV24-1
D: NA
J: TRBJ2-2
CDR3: CATSGLTVNTGELFF
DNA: TGTGCCACCAGTGGTCTAACAGTGAACACCGGGGAGCTGTTTTTT

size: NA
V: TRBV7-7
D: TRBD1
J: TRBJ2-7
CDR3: CASSPDTGVGEQYF
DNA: TGTGCTAGCAGCCCTGATACAGGGGTAGGGGAGCAGTACTTC

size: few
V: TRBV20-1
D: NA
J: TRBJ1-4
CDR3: CSARVWDEKLFF
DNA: TGCAGTGCTAGAGTTTGGGATGAAAAACTGTTTTTT

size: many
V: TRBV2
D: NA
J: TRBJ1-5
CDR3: CASRQGWSNQPQHF
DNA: TGTGCCAGCAGGCAGGGATGGAGCAATCAGCCCCAGCATTTT

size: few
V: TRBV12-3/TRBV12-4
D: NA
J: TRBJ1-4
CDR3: CASSPGQGLEKLFF
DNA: TGTGCCAGCAGTCCGGGACAAGGATTGGAAAAACTGTTTTTT

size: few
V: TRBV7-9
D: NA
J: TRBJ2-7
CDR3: CAIGRESYEQYF
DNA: TGTGCCATAGGAAGGGAGTCGTACGAGCAGTACTTC

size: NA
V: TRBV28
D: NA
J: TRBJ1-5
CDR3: CASSLQGRPNQPQHF
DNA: TGTGCCAGCAGTTTACAAGGCAGACCCAATCAGCCCCAGCATTTT

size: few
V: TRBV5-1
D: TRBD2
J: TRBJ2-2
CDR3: CASSFSERGPDTGELFF
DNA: TGCGCCAGCAGCTTTTCGGAGCGGGGGCCTGACACCGGGGAGCTGTTTTTT

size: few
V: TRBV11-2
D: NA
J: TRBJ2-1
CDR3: CASRNVGGLYNEQFF
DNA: TGTGCCAGCAGAAACGTTGGGGGCCTCTACAATGAGCAGTTCTTC

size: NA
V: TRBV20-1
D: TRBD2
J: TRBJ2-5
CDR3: CSASGGETQYF
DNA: TGCAGTGCTAGCGGGGGGGAGACCCAGTACTTC

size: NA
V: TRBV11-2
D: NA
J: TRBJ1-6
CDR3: CASSLDYRVPLHF
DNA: TGTGCCAGCAGCTTAGATTACCGGGTCCCCCTCCACTTT

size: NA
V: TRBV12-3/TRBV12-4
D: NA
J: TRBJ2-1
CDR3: CASSPLRGGGSITQFF
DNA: TGTGCCAGCAGCCCCTTAAGGGGGGGGGGGTCCATAACGCAGTTCTTC

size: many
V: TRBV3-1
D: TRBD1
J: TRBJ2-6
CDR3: CASSHGQADSGANVLTF
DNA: TGTGCCAGCAGCCATGGACAGGCTGACTCTGGGGCCAACGTCCTGACTTTC

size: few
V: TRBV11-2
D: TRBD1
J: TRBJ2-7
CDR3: CASSRGTGKTYEQYF
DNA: TGTGCCAGCAGCAGAGGGACAGGAAAAACCTACGAGCAGTACTTC

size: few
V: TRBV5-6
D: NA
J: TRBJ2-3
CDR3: CASSPGATDTQYF
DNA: TGTGCCAGCAGCCCGGGGGCCACAGATACGCAGTATTTT

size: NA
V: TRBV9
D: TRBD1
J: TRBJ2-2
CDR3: CASQDRVSAELFF
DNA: TGTGCCAGCCAGGACAGGGTTTCCGCGGAGCTGTTTTTT

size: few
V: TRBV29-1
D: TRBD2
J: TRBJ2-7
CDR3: CSGGTRWEQYF
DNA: TGCAGCGGGGGGACTAGATGGGAGCAGTACTTC

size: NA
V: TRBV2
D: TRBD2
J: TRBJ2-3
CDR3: CASYLGLALSTDTQYF
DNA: TGTGCCAGCTACCTGGGACTAGCGCTTAGCACAGATACGCAGTATTTT

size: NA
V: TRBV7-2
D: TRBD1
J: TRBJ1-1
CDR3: CASSFAGTAYTEAFF
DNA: TGTGCCAGCAGCTTCGCAGGGACAGCATACACTGAAGCTTTCTTT

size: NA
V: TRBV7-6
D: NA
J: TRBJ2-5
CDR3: CASSYLYGEETQYF
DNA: TGTGCCAGCAGCTATCTTTACGGGGAAGAGACCCAGTACTTC

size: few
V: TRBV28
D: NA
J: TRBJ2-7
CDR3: CASTLLGGRRSYEQYF
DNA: TGTGCCAGCACGCTATTAGGGGGTCGCCGCTCCTACGAGCAGTACTTC

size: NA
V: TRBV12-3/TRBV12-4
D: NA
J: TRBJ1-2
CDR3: CASSAHWGLAYGYTF
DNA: TGTGCCAGCAGTGCCCATTGGGGTCTCGCCTATGGCTACACCTTC

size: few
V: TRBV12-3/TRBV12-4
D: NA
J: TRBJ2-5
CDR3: CASSPGVSETQYF
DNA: TGTGCCAGCAGCCCAGGGGTTTCGGAGACCCAGTACTTC

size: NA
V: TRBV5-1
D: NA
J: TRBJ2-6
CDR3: CASSEGPLMGANVLTF
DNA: TGCGCCAGCAGCGAAGGGCCCCTGATGGGGGCCAACGTCCTGACTTTC

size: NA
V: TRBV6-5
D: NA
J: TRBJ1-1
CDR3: CASSYSKQFIQAFF
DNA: TGTGCCAGCAGTTACTCGAAACAGTTTATCCAAGCTTTCTTT

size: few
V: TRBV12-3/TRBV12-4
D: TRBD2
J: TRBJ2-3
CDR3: CASSFSSGSTDTQYF
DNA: TGTGCCAGCAGTTTTTCTAGCGGAAGCACAGATACGCAGTATTTT

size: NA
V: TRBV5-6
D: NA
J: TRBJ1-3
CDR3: CASSSSGYSGNTIYF
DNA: TGTGCCAGCAGCAGTTCAGGGTACTCTGGAAACACCATATATTTT

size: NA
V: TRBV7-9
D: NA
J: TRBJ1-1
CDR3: CASSPVGRESTEAFF
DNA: TGTGCCAGCAGCCCAGTGGGCAGGGAGAGCACTGAAGCTTTCTTT

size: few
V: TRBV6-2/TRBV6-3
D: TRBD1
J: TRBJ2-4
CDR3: CASSWTGSTKNIQYF
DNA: TGTGCCAGCAGTTGGACAGGTTCAACCAAAAACATTCAGTACTTC

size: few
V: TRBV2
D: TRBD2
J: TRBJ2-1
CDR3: CASRPESSGRASEQFF
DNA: TGTGCCAGCAGGCCCGAGAGTAGCGGGAGGGCCAGTGAGCAGTTCTTC

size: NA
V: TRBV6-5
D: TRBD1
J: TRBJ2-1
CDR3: CASSWDRNEQFF
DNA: TGTGCCAGCAGTTGGGACAGAAATGAGCAGTTCTTC

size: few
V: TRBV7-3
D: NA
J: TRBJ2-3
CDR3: CASSPAGFSEDTQYF
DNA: TGTGCCAGCAGCCCTGCGGGGTTTTCTGAAGATACGCAGTATTTT

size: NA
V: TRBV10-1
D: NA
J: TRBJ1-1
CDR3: CASSGQRGTPRTEAFF
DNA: TGCGCCAGCAGTGGGCAAAGGGGGACACCACGTACTGAAGCTTTCTTT

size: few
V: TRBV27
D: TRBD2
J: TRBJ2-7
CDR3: CASRIAGGYYEQYF
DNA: TGTGCCAGCAGGATCGCGGGAGGGTACTACGAGCAGTACTTC

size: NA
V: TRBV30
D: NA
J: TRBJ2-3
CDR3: CARKASSGADTQYF
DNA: TGTGCCCGGAAGGCTAGCTCCGGCGCAGATACGCAGTATTTT

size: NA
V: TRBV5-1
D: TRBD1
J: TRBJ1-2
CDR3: CASSGRGDSPYGYTF
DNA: TGCGCCAGCAGTGGAAGAGGGGACAGTCCCTATGGCTACACCTTC

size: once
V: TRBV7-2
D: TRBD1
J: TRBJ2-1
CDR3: CASSSARRGPYNEQFF
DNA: TGTGCCAGCAGCTCCGCAAGAAGGGGGCCGTACAATGAGCAGTTCTTC

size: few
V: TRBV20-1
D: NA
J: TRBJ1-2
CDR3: CSAREDYGYTF
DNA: TGCAGTGCTAGAGAGGACTATGGCTACACCTTC

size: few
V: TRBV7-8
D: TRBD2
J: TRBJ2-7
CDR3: CASSPTRDYSDEQYF
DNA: TGTGCCAGCAGCCCCACCAGGGACTATTCCGACGAGCAGTACTTC

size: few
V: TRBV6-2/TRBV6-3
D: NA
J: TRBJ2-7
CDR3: CASSSIKDSSYEQYF
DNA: TGTGCCAGCAGTTCTATTAAAGACAGTTCCTACGAGCAGTACTTC

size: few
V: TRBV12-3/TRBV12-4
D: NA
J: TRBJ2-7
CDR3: CASSFWADLTYEQYF
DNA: TGTGCCAGCAGTTTTTGGGCTGACTTGACCTACGAGCAGTACTTC

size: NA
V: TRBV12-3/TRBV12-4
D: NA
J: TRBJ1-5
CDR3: CASSFGGGRGNQPQHF
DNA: TGTGCCAGCAGTTTTGGGGGGGGTAGGGGCAATCAGCCCCAGCATTTT

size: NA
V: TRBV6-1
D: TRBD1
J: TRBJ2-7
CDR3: CASIRTGSHEQYF
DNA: TGTGCCAGCATAAGGACAGGGAGCCACGAGCAGTACTTC

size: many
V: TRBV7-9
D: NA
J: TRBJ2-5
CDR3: CASGPVPYQETQYF
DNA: TGTGCCAGCGGGCCCGTGCCGTACCAAGAGACCCAGTACTTC

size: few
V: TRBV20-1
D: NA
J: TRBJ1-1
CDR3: CSARRGALNTEAFF
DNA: TGCAGTGCTAGAAGAGGAGCGCTAAACACTGAAGCTTTCTTT

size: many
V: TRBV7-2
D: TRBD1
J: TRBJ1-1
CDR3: CASSSPGTGNTEAFF
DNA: TGTGCCAGCAGCTCGCCCGGGACAGGGAACACTGAAGCTTTCTTT

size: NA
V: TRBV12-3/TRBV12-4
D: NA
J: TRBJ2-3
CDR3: CASSPWGGTDTQYF
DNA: TGTGCCAGCAGTCCCTGGGGGGGCACAGATACGCAGTATTTT

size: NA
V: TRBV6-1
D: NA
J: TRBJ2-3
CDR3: CASSGGVTFSTDTQYF
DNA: TGTGCCAGCAGTGGAGGTGTTACGTTCAGCACAGATACGCAGTATTTT

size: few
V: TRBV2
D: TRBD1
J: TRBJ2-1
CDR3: CASRDGTGGSYNEQFF
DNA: TGTGCCAGCAGGGACGGGACAGGGGGCTCCTACAATGAGCAGTTCTTC

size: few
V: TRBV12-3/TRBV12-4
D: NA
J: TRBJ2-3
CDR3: CASTRQGLAGGTDTQYF
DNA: TGTGCCAGCACTCGACAGGGGTTAGCGGGAGGCACAGATACGCAGTATTTT

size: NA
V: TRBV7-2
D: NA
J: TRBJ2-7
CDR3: CASSSGGRAEQYF
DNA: TGTGCCAGCAGCTCCGGGGGTAGGGCCGAGCAGTACTTC

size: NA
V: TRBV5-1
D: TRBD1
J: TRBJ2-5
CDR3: CASRLRSGTGVLSQETQYF
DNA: TGCGCCAGCAGACTAAGGTCCGGGACAGGGGTATTATCTCAAGAGACCCAGTACTTC

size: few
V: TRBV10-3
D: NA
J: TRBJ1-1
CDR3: CAISESGNRANTEAFF
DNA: TGTGCCATCAGTGAGTCTGGTAACAGGGCGAACACTGAAGCTTTCTTT

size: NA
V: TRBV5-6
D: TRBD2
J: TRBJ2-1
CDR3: CASSLGLAGVWNEQFF
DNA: TGTGCCAGCAGCTTGGGGCTAGCGGGAGTATGGAATGAGCAGTTCTTC